The next 32 T cell receptor beta chains were all read from a single sample in a study of T cells in Graves' hyperthyroidism and ophthalmopathy. It was RNA transcripts that yielded the amplified TCR beta CDR3 regions. During a first-round RT-PCR of the TCR CDR3, the HTBI primer set was used. TCRdb analysed the multiplex PCR reads with MiXCR anew, one entry per CDR3 protein. The sample has a few hundred thousand distinct CDR3 sequences; 15% to 17% are singletons. The specimen sequenced was blood. Receptors were obtained from a woman aged 30 to 39 with Graves' hyperthyroidism.

This clonotype was recorded at least ten times. The chain is built from TRBV6-2 or TRBV6-3 and TRBJ2-5; D is perhaps TRBD1 or TRBD2 (6 bases each). Looked up from germline, CDR1 is MNHEY and CDR2 is SVGEGT. Trimming cost V 2 bases and J 4 bases, with 26 bases left between them. This CDR3 is 19 amino acids long. As DNA, the CDR3 is TGTGCCAGCAGTTACGAACGTTCTGGAACACGGAGGGGGGTAGAGACCCAGTACTTC. Residues: CASSYERSGTRRGVETQYF.

V and J are TRBV15 and TRBJ2-7, with 9 nucleotides matching TRBD2. CDR1 is LNHNV, CDR2 YYDKDF, per germline (reference sequence). J was trimmed by 3 bases and V by 8 bases; bases with no gene match: 8. The CDR3 covers 14 residues. The CDR3 nucleotides are TGTGCCACCTCCCGGGCTAGCGGGATCTACGAGCAGTACTTC. Its protein product is CATSRASGIYEQYF.

This clonotype was observed a handful of times. The chain joins TRBV7-9 to TRBJ2-3; 13 bases match TRBD2. Germline V lookup: CDR1 SEHNR, CDR2 FQNEAQ (reference sequence). The CDR3 contains 23 residues. The trim removed 4 bases at V and 5 bases at J, leaving 27 bases unmatched. CDR3 coding DNA: TGTGCCAGCAGCTACGGACTAGCGGGAGATTGGGAAAAATTGAGTGTGGGTAGAGATACGCAGTATTTT. Translated, it gives CASSYGLAGDWEKLSVGRDTQYF.

Only a few counts were recorded for this clonotype. This chain uses TRBV20-1 with TRBJ2-2; 9 bases fit TRBD1. The germline V gene encodes CDR1 DFQATT and CDR2 SNEGSKA (reference sequence). The CDR3 spans 15 residues. The V and J ends lost 6 bases and 4 bases, in that order; junction bases with no gene match: 9. The CDR3 reads CSALTGTGSTGELFF. The CDR3, as DNA: TGCAGTGCGCTAACCGGGACAGGGAGCACCGGGGAGCTGTTTTTT.

This chain links TRBV9 with TRBJ2-7; tentatively, D is TRBD1 or TRBD2 (5 bases each). Looked up from germline, CDR1 is SGDLS and CDR2 is YYNGEE. This CDR3 region has 14 residues. V gave up 4 bases and J gave up 9 bases, with 20 bases separating them. CDR3 nucleotides: TGTGCCAGCAGCCCCCGGACGGGGCTTCACGGGCAGTACTTC. It yields the protein CASSPRTGLHGQYF.

This clonotype was seen many times. The chain combines TRBV10-3 with TRBJ2-1; 12 nucleotides match TRBD1. Losses at the gene ends were 4 bases for V and 10 bases for J; bases not matched to a gene: 8. Germline V lookup: CDR1 ENHRY, CDR2 SYGVKD. The CDR3 has 15 residues. The CDR3: CAISGSGQGAFEQFF. The DNA for the CDR3 is TGTGCCATCAGTGGCTCGGGACAGGGGGCTTTCGAGCAGTTCTTC.

This clonotype has at least ten counts. The chain is built from TRBV30 and TRBJ1-1, with 9 bases matching TRBD1. The germline CDR1 and CDR2 sequences are GTSNPN and SVGIG (reference sequence). The CDR3 spans 15 residues. Trimming took 3 bases from V and 4 from J; bases not matched to a gene: 9. The CDR3 DNA is TGTGCCTGGAGAGGCAGACAGGGGGTCGGCACTGAAGCTTTCTTT. Translated, it gives CAWRGRQGVGTEAFF. Supplemented by reference TRBV30 and TRBJ1-1, the full variable domain reads SQTIHQWPATLVQPVGSPLSLECTVEGTSNPNLYWYRQAAGRGLQLLFYSVGIGQISSEVPQNLSASRPQDRQFILSSKKLLLSDSGFYLCAWRGRQGVGTEAFFGQGTRLTVV.

This clonotype showed up many times. The gene calls are TRBV6-1 and TRBJ2-1, with D uncertain. The germline V gene encodes CDR1 MNHNS and CDR2 SASEGT. With 2 bases removed from V and 3 bases from J, the gap between germline ends came to 29 bases. This CDR3 has 21 amino acids. CDR3 nucleotide sequence: TGTGCCAGCAGTGAACCACAATCCACCTTTTGGGGATCCGAATACTACAATGAGCAGTTCTTC. Translating gives CASSEPQSTFWGSEYYNEQFF.

The chain combines TRBV20-1 with TRBJ2-7; no clear D gene. There are 13 residues in the CDR3. V gave up 0 bases and J gave up 2 bases, with 8 bases separating them. Germline CDR1 and CDR2: DFQATT and SNEGSKA (reference sequence). CDR3 in amino acids: CSAREGLAYEQYF. The CDR3 DNA sequence: TGCAGTGCTAGAGAAGGGCTTGCCTACGAGCAGTACTTC.

This clonotype was counted at least ten times. The gene calls are TRBV28 and TRBJ2-7; tentative D call: TRBD2 (5 bases). Germline CDR1 reads MDHEN; CDR2 reads SYDVKM. The CDR3 has 12 amino acids. V lost 2 bases and J 3 bases, leaving 5 bases between the germline ends. The CDR3 loop is CASSLSGYEQYF. The CDR3 nucleotides are TGTGCCAGCAGTTTAAGCGGCTACGAGCAGTACTTC.

The chain carries TRBV7-9 and TRBJ2-7; D is unresolved. V gave up 4 bases and J gave up 5 bases, with 15 bases separating them. The CDR3 totals 14 residues. Germline CDR1 SEHNR, CDR2 FQNEAQ (reference sequence). The CDR3 loop reads CASSSPFPENEQYF. The CDR3 region has the DNA TGTGCCAGCAGCTCCCCTTTCCCCGAGAACGAGCAGTACTTC.

This clonotype was counted many times. The chain uses TRBV15 and TRBJ2-7; the match to TRBD2 covers 14 bases. Trimming cost V 1 base and J 5 bases; bases outside gene matches: 7. In germline, CDR1 is LNHNV, CDR2 YYDKDF (reference sequence). The length of the CDR3 is 17 residues. As DNA, the CDR3 is TGTGCCACCAGCAGAGCGGGGGGACTAGCGGGAGTAAACGAGCAGTACTTC. It specifies CATSRAGGLAGVNEQYF.

Only one count was recorded for this clonotype. At one of its ends the junction is not consistent with the germline gene, which may arise from a read error. The chain combines TRBV7-7 with TRBJ2-5; D is unresolved. Germline lookup yields CDR1 SSHAT and CDR2 FNYEAQ (reference sequence). The length of the CDR3 is 15 residues. CDR3 DNA: TGTGCTAGCAGCTCAGGCCCTTCTCCATCAGAGACCCAGTACTTC. Translated, it gives CASSSGPSPSETQYF.

For this clonotype: A much more abundant neighbour one base away suggests this may be a read error. V is TRBV2 and J is TRBJ2-1; 11 bases align to TRBD2. J gave up 0 bases and V 6 bases, and 10 bases lay outside the gene matches. CDR1 is SNHLY, CDR2 FYNNEI, per germline. The CDR3 length is 18 residues. DNA for the CDR3: TGTGCCAGCAGGGAACCTAGCGGGAGGACCTACTCCTACAATGAGCAGTTCTTC. Its translation is CASREPSGRTYSYNEQFF. Based on the CDR3 plus reference TRBV2 and TRBJ2-1, the full variable domain is EPEVTQTPSHQVTQMGQEVILRCVPISNHLYFYWYRQILGQKVEFLVSFYNNEISEKSEIFDDQFSVERPDGSNFTLKIRSTKLEDSAMYFCASREPSGRTYSYNEQFFGPGTRLTVL.

At least ten counts were recorded for this clonotype. The chain links TRBV29-1 to TRBJ1-4; D is ambiguous. The CDR3 sequence is 14 residues long. The germline V and J ends were trimmed by 8 bases and 7 bases, with 20 bases remaining between them. Germline V gene data show CDR1 as SQVTM and CDR2 as ANQGSEA. CDR3 sequence (DNA): TGCAGCTACTCCCAAGGATGGCCGAGTGAAAAACTGTTTTTT. Translation gives CSYSQGWPSEKLFF.

This clonotype was seen a handful of times. This chain uses TRBV5-6 with TRBJ2-3, with 9 bases identical to TRBD1. The CDR3 totals 20 residues. V shed 3 bases and J 0 bases; nucleotides not matched to a gene: 17. Germline-derived CDR1 and CDR2 are SGHDT and YYEEEE. CDR3 sequence reads: CASSSPGQGISPTSTDTQYF. The CDR3 DNA is TGTGCCAGCAGCTCTCCGGGACAGGGAATAAGTCCGACTAGCACAGATACGCAGTATTTT.

CDR3 protein: CASSLAPLAGGTDTQYF. CDR3 nucleotide sequence: TGCGCCAGCAGCTTAGCGCCCTTAGCGGGTGGCACAGATACGCAGTATTTT. J is TRBJ2-3 and V is TRBV5-1; TRBD2 matches at 7 bases. Germline CDR1 is SGHRS and CDR2 is YFSETQ. The CDR3 has 17 residues. The junction had 10 bases not matched to a gene; V was cut back by 2 bases and J by 1 base.

This clonotype came up many times. CDR3 DNA sequence: TGTGCCAGCAGCCAAAGTAGTGTCACCGGGGAGCTGTTTTTT. Its translation is CASSQSSVTGELFF. The gene calls are TRBV3-1 and TRBJ2-2; D unclear. The ends were cut back, 2 bases at V and 4 bases at J, with 8 bases in the middle. Germline V gene lookup returns CDR1 LGHDT and CDR2 YNNKEL (reference sequence). The length of the CDR3 is 14 residues.

The chain has TRBV13 and TRBJ1-3; a possible D gene is TRBD1 (5 bases). V gave up 5 bases and J gave up 9 bases, with 17 bases separating them. The CDR3 runs to 14 residues. Germline V lookup: CDR1 PRHDT, CDR2 FYEKMQ (reference sequence). The DNA of the CDR3 is TGTGCCAGCAGCCAACGGGACTCGGATCCCACCATATATTTT. It is translated as CASSQRDSDPTIYF.

This clonotype was seen many times. It is unclear where the CDR3 begins or ends on the DNA, so no DNA is shown, and the CDR3 is as TCRdb lists it. V and J are TRBV28 and TRBJ2-7; TRBD2, the table's D call, lacks a check against the DNA. The CDR3 is 16 residues long, ends included. CDR1 MDHEN and CDR2 SYDVKM come from the germline V gene. This CDR3 reads CASSSSGLAESYEQYF.

This clonotype was counted a few times. The chain recombines TRBV7-9 with TRBJ1-6, with 7 bases that match TRBD1. This CDR3 has 19 amino acids. The junction had 10 bases not matched to a gene; V was cut back by 2 bases and J by 0 bases. Germline lookup yields CDR1 SEHNR and CDR2 FQNEAQ (reference sequence). The CDR3 spells CASSLSPLQGSSYNSPLHF. The CDR3 region has the DNA TGTGCCAGCAGCTTAAGTCCGCTACAGGGGAGCTCCTATAATTCACCCCTCCACTTT.

This clonotype was seen repeatedly, ten times or more. The chain carries TRBV6-4 and TRBJ2-3, with TRBD2 matching over 7 bases. With V trimmed by 3 bases and J by 0 bases, 6 bases remained unmatched. This CDR3 comprises 16 residues. The germline V gene encodes CDR1 MRHNA and CDR2 SNTAGT. DNA of the CDR3: TGTGCCAGCAGTGAGGCTAGCGGTACTAGCACAGATACGCAGTATTTT. It is translated as CASSEASGTSTDTQYF.

The genes are TRBV5-1 and TRBJ2-7; 9 positions match TRBD1. Germline CDR1 reads SGHRS; CDR2 reads YFSETQ. This CDR3 spans 13 amino acids. Unmatched junction bases numbered 2, after V lost 4 bases and J lost 3 bases. The CDR3 DNA reads TGCGCCAGCAGCCGGACAGGGGACTACGAGCAGTACTTC. Residues: CASSRTGDYEQYF. Drawing the rest from reference TRBV5-1 and TRBJ2-7, the complete variable domain is KAGVTQTPRYLIKTRGQQVTLSCSPISGHRSVSWYQQTPGQGLQFLFEYFSETQRNKGNFPGRFSGRQFSNSRSEMNVSTLELGDSALYLCASSRTGDYEQYFGPGTRLTVT.

The genes are TRBV20-1 and TRBJ1-1; a weak D match, TRBD1 (5 bases). V lost 5 bases and J 5 bases, leaving 21 bases between the germline ends. The germline V gene has CDR1 DFQATT and CDR2 SNEGSKA (reference sequence). CDR3 length equals 15 residues. The CDR3 DNA follows: TGCAGTGCTTGGCTCCGGGACCTTCGGGGTACTGAAGCTTTCTTT. Amino acid sequence: CSAWLRDLRGTEAFF.

This clonotype was counted only a few times. The chain is built from TRBV12-3 or TRBV12-4 and TRBJ2-1, with TRBD2 matching 10 bases. V lost 2 bases to trimming and J lost 5 bases; unmatched junction nucleotides: 12. This CDR3 region has 18 residues. The CDR3 sequence: CASSLRRPGTSVDNEQFF. DNA of the CDR3: TGTGCCAGCAGTTTACGTAGGCCCGGGACTAGCGTAGACAATGAGCAGTTCTTC.

In its sample, this clonotype was seen many times. J is TRBJ1-1 and V is TRBV7-3; no firm D call. Germline CDR1 and CDR2: SGHTA and FQGTGA. Deletions cut 2 bases from V and 3 bases from J, with 7 bases between. The CDR3 has 13 amino acids. The CDR3 DNA reads TGTGCCAGCAGCTTAGTCAAGTACACTGAAGCTTTCTTT. This gives the protein CASSLVKYTEAFF.

The V gene is TRBV5-1, the J gene TRBJ2-2, with 7 nucleotides matching TRBD2. The V gene end was trimmed by 9 bases and the J gene end by 2 bases; junction bases not matched to a gene: 7. Per the germline V gene, CDR1 is SGHRS and CDR2 is YFSETQ. The CDR3 spans 14 residues. This chain's CDR3 is CATASSGNTGELFF. CDR3 nucleotides: TGCGCCACCGCATCTAGCGGAAACACCGGGGAGCTGTTTTTT. Full variable domain (remainder filled in from reference TRBV5-1 and TRBJ2-2): KAGVTQTPRYLIKTRGQQVTLSCSPISGHRSVSWYQQTPGQGLQFLFEYFSETQRNKGNFPGRFSGRQFSNSRSEMNVSTLELGDSALYLCATASSGNTGELFFGEGSRLTVL.

V gene TRBV5-1 combines with J gene TRBJ2-1; 10 positions match TRBD1. V lost 0 bases, J lost 6 bases, and 3 bases stayed unmatched. CDR1 and CDR2 from the germline V gene are SGHRS and YFSETQ. There are 15 residues in the CDR3. The CDR3 nucleotides are TGCGCCAGCAGCTTGGTGGGACAGGGGTTCAATGAGCAGTTCTTC. As protein: CASSLVGQGFNEQFF.

The CDR3 DNA sequence: TGCAGTAGCCAAACACCCTACGAGCAGTACTTC. It encodes CSSQTPYEQYF. This sequence joins TRBV20-1 and TRBJ2-7; D not certain. CDR3 size: 11 residues. The germline gives CDR1 DFQATT, CDR2 SNEGSKA (reference sequence). V lost 8 bases and J 2 bases, leaving 10 bases between the germline ends.

This clonotype was seen many times. The V call is TRBV30, the J call TRBJ2-1; possibly TRBD1 or TRBD2 for D (5 bases each). Per the germline V gene, CDR1 is GTSNPN and CDR2 is SVGIG (reference sequence). This CDR3 has 13 residues. V lost 5 bases and J lost 5, with 13 bases in between. This CDR3 reads CAWLGTRHNEQFF. The CDR3 region has the DNA TGTGCCTGGCTCGGGACCAGACACAATGAGCAGTTCTTC.

As to this clonotype: This may stem from a read error, because a much larger clone lies one nucleotide away. The chain carries TRBV6-2 or TRBV6-3 and TRBJ2-2; no firm D call. CDR1 is MNHEY and CDR2 is SVGEGT in the germline V gene. This CDR3 comprises 13 residues. V lost 7 bases and J lost 7, with 13 bases in between. CDR3 protein: CASNTLHVGELFF. As DNA, the CDR3 is TGTGCCAGCAACACCCTTCACGTCGGGGAGCTGTTTTTT.

This sequence joins TRBV14 and TRBJ2-7; tentatively, D is TRBD2 (5 bases). The CDR3 has 18 residues. CDR1 and CDR2 (germline): SGHDN, FVKESK. Trimming took 1 base from V and 7 from J, leaving 26 bases between them. The CDR3 loop is CASSQVTGNPATTGEQYF. Here the CDR3 DNA reads TGTGCCAGCAGCCAAGTTACGGGAAATCCGGCCACTACGGGGGAGCAGTACTTC.